This T cell receptor (beta chain) came from a study of T cell repertoires in cytomegalovirus infection. Across the whole study: Recently described HLA-C-restricted plus well-studied HLA-B-restricted CMV epitopes were used. Indications came from public TCR beta signatures; they pointed to CMV infection and to a matching HLA type.

This clonotype was counted at least ten times. Its antigen is unknown. Germline CDR1 and CDR2: MNHEY and SVGAGI. This CDR3 region has 15 residues. V was trimmed by 0 bases and J by 6 bases, leaving 15 bases between them. Using its own MiXCR run on the reads, TCRdb lists one record per CDR3 protein. Altogether roughly 220,000 distinct CDR3 sequences are present, about 40% being singletons, with the ten largest covering 59%. Study-wide results and caveats: Of the TCR beta families, the public ones yielded a cumulative frequency that identified carriers of CMV plus the relevant HLA.

The chain is built from TRBV6-5 and TRBJ2-7; D could derive from TRBD1 or TRBD2 (5 bases each). The sequencing used CD8+ T cells from cultured PBMCs, collected from culture after CMV antigen stimulation. The receptor comes from a human donor in good health (CMV status not recorded). Some clones in this sample may be carry-over from other donors' samples. The CDR3 DNA is TGTGCCAGCAGTTACTCTTCGGGACGCCCCTCCGAGCAGTACTTC. Protein sequence: CASSYSSGRPSEQYF.